Each of the 10 T cell receptor beta chains below was sequenced from the same sample in a study of identical twins. A single record per CDR3 protein comes from TCRdb applying MiXCR to the 5' RACE reads. The repertoire has 150,000 or so distinct CDR3 sequences, roughly 3.3% of them found once; the top ten carry 7.5% to 8.5%. The sequenced sample consisted of memory T cells sorted from blood. Every receptor here comes from a man younger than 35 in good health.

This clonotype was recorded a few times. The chain is built from TRBV9 and TRBJ2-7, with D maybe TRBD1 (6 bases). Trimming removed 0 bases at V and 5 bases at J, with 15 bases between. CDR3 length: 15 amino acids. The germline CDR1 and CDR2 sequences are SGDLS and YYNGEE. CDR3: CASSVGGRGLDEQYF. The DNA of the CDR3 is TGTGCCAGCAGCGTAGGAGGCAGGGGTCTCGACGAGCAGTACTTC.

This clonotype was recorded many times. The J gene is TRBJ2-1, the V gene TRBV9, with D perhaps TRBD1 or TRBD2 (5 bases each). The length of the CDR3 is 16 residues. Germline CDR1 SGDLS, CDR2 YYNGEE. The V and J ends lost 4 bases and 1 base respectively, with 15 bases between them. The CDR3 here is CASSPGALESYNEQFF. The CDR3 DNA reads as TGTGCCAGCAGCCCCGGGGCTCTAGAGTCCTACAATGAGCAGTTCTTC.

This clonotype was picked up many times. The DNA for the CDR3 is TGTGCCATCAGTGAAGTGGGTAGGGGCGAGCAGTACTTC. Encoded protein: CAISEVGRGEQYF. The chain couples TRBV10-3 to TRBJ2-7; maybe TRBD1 (5 bases). The germline V gene encodes CDR1 ENHRY and CDR2 SYGVKD. The V end lost 3 bases, the J end lost 6 bases, and 12 bases lay between the germline ends. This CDR3 is 13 amino acids long.

This rearrangement joins TRBV9 to TRBJ2-7; 9 bases match TRBD2. Losses at the gene ends were 2 bases for V and 4 bases for J; bases not matched to a gene: 13. Germline loops: CDR1 SGDLS, CDR2 YYNGEE. The length of the CDR3 is 17 residues. Here the CDR3 reads CASSVSWRNSGRYEQYF. The CDR3 nucleotides read TGTGCCAGCAGCGTGAGTTGGAGAAATAGCGGGAGATACGAGCAGTACTTC.

In its sample, this clonotype was seen many times. This chain uses TRBV20-1 with TRBJ2-2; 8 bases match TRBD1. V lost 6 bases to trimming and J lost 7 bases; unmatched junction nucleotides: 13. The CDR3 extends over 15 amino acids. Looked up from germline, CDR1 is DFQATT and CDR2 is SNEGSKA (reference sequence). DNA for the CDR3: TGCAGTGCCCTCAGGGGGCAGGGGGCGTTCGGGGAGCTGTTTTTT. Amino acids: CSALRGQGAFGELFF.

This clonotype appeared many times. The chain carries TRBV11-2 and TRBJ2-1; D ambiguous. The CDR3 is made up of 11 amino acids. Per germline, CDR1 SGHAT and CDR2 FQNNGV. Between the trimmed V and J ends, which lost 3 bases and 15 bases, there was a span of 12 bases. The CDR3 loop reads CASSLLSRMFF. CDR3 nucleotide sequence: TGTGCCAGCAGCTTGCTAAGCAGGATGTTCTTC.

This clonotype was observed at least ten times. V gene TRBV7-3 combines with J gene TRBJ2-1, with D unclear. There are 15 residues in the CDR3. Trimming cost V 2 bases and J 4 bases, with 12 bases left between them. Germline values: CDR1 SGHTA, CDR2 FQGTGA. CDR3 protein: CASSLFLDPYNEQFF. CDR3 in DNA: TGTGCCAGCAGCTTATTTCTGGATCCTTACAATGAGCAGTTCTTC. The variable domain in full, with the rest retrieved from reference TRBV7-3 and TRBJ2-1, is GAGVSQTPSNKVTEKGKYVELRCDPISGHTALYWYRQSLGQGPEFLIYFQGTGAADDSGLPNDRFFAVRPEGSVSTLKIQRTERGDSAVYLCASSLFLDPYNEQFFGPGTRLTVL.

This clonotype showed up many times. This chain links TRBV7-6 with TRBJ2-7; the match to TRBD1 covers 11 bases. J was trimmed by 3 bases and V by 5 bases; bases with no gene match: 6. Germline V gene data show CDR1 as SGHVS and CDR2 as FNYEAQ. The CDR3 totals 15 residues. Here the CDR3 DNA reads TGTGCCAGCAGCCCACGGACAGGGGGCATCTACGAGCAGTACTTC. Protein sequence: CASSPRTGGIYEQYF.

The chain links TRBV19 to TRBJ2-1, with D perhaps matching TRBD1 (6 bases). Trimming removed 5 bases from V and 6 bases from J, with 17 bases in between. The germline V gene encodes CDR1 LNHDA and CDR2 SQIVND (reference sequence). This CDR3 region has 15 residues. The DNA of the CDR3 is TGTGCCAGTAGTCCCAGGGGTTCGGGCTTCAATGAGCAGTTCTTC. This gives the protein CASSPRGSGFNEQFF. Filled out from reference TRBV19 and TRBJ2-1, the complete variable domain reads DGGITQSPKYLFRKEGQNVTLSCEQNLNHDAMYWYRQDPGQGLRLIYYSQIVNDFQKGDIAEGYSVSREKKESFPLTVTSAQKNPTAFYLCASSPRGSGFNEQFFGPGTRLTVL.

This clonotype was observed a handful of times. The rearrangement joins TRBV7-9 to TRBJ2-5; D may be TRBD2 (5 bases). V lost 2 bases, J lost 3 bases, and 10 bases lay in between. Germline values: CDR1 SEHNR, CDR2 FQNEAQ (reference sequence). CDR3 length: 14 amino acids. The CDR3 protein is CASSLTAEKETQYF. CDR3 coding DNA: TGTGCCAGCAGCTTAACAGCGGAAAAAGAGACCCAGTACTTC.